Listed below are T cell receptor beta chains from one sample, sequenced in a study of OX40 agonist ivuxolimab in advanced cancers. The protocol was immunoSEQ multiplex PCR, while the TCRdb copy is restricted to in-frame clones and leaves out a portion. The data show fewer than 50,000 clones, about three quarters seen once. Here the sequenced sample was CD4+ or CD8+ T cells sorted from blood, taken in a trial of the OX40 agonist ivuxolimab. These receptors all come from an adult with an advanced solid tumor such as melanoma, head and neck, liver or kidney cancer. Each CDR3 is given with its conserved first and last residue. A D gene is named only where the DNA matches it firmly. Clone size appears in some rows only: once, few, many, or a class for an expanded clone.

size | J | length | V | D | CDR3 | DNA
. | TRBJ2-7 | 14 | TRBV19 | TRBD1 | CASSTPDRGLEQYF | TGTGCCAGTAGTACTCCGGACAGGGGGCTTGAGCAGTACTTC
. | TRBJ1-3 | 17 | TRBV18 | TRBD1 | CASSLPLTGTSGNTTYF | TGTGCCAGCTCACTACCGCTGACAGGGACGAGTGGAAACACCACATATTTT
. | TRBJ2-3 | 15 | TRBV10-1 | TRBD2 | CASSPGTTLTDTQYF | TGCGCCAGCAGTCCCGGGACTACCCTCACAGATACGCAGTATTTT
few | TRBJ2-7 | 15 | TRBV7-3 | . | CASSLTGGVGGEQYF | TGTGCCAGCAGCTTAACTGGCGGGGTCGGTGGGGAGCAGTACTTC
. | TRBJ2-2 | 14 | TRBV18 | TRBD1 | CASSRTGPPGELFF | TGTGCCAGCTCCCGGACAGGGCCTCCCGGGGAGCTGTTTTTT
. | TRBJ2-7 | 14 | TRBV7-4 | TRBD1 | CASSSPQGEREQYF | TGTGCCAGCAGCTCACCACAGGGGGAAAGAGAGCAGTACTTC
. | TRBJ2-3 | 12 | TRBV5-4 | . | CASSPESDTQYF | TGTGCCAGCAGCCCCGAATCAGATACGCAGTATTTT
. | TRBJ2-5 | 15 | TRBV28 | . | CASSGGGAGKETQYF | TGTGCCAGCAGTGGGGGCGGGGCTGGAAAAGAGACCCAGTACTTC
. | TRBJ2-2 | 14 | TRBV18 | . | CASSPGRNTGELFF | TGTGCCAGCTCACCCGGCAGGAACACCGGGGAGCTGTTTTTT
few | TRBJ1-6 | 14 | TRBV2 | . | CASSADRRNSPLHF | TGTGCCAGCAGTGCAGACAGACGAAATTCACCCCTCCACTTT
. | TRBJ2-5 | 14 | TRBV10-3 | . | CATRGDLPKETQYF | TGTGCCACCAGGGGTGATTTACCTAAAGAGACCCAGTACTTC
. | TRBJ1-1 | 12 | TRBV10-3 | . | CAISVRNTEAFF | TGTGCCATCAGTGTGAGGAACACTGAAGCTTTCTTT
. | TRBJ2-7 | 15 | TRBV6-1 | . | CASRKMRVPEVEQYF | TGTGCCAGCAGGAAAATGCGGGTCCCCGAAGTCGAGCAGTACTTC
. | TRBJ1-1 | 15 | TRBV6-5 | TRBD1 | CASSSLGQGATEAFF | TGTGCCAGCAGTTCCCTCGGACAGGGGGCGACTGAAGCTTTCTTT
. | TRBJ2-2 | 16 | TRBV4-1 | . | CASSYIPTANTGELFF | TGCGCCAGCAGCTACATTCCGACGGCGAACACCGGGGAGCTGTTTTTT
. | TRBJ1-6 | 14 | TRBV5-1 | TRBD1 | CASSSGTGGSPLHF | TGCGCCAGCAGCTCGGGGACAGGGGGTTCACCCCTCCACTTT
. | TRBJ2-1 | 13 | TRBV5-1 | TRBD2 | CASSLVPGGDEFF | TGCGCCAGCAGCTTGGTACCGGGAGGCGATGAGTTCTTC
. | TRBJ2-5 | 14 | TRBV4-1 | . | CASSQGPLEETQYF | TGCGCCAGCAGCCAAGGACCCCTAGAAGAGACCCAGTACTTC
. | TRBJ1-2 | 14 | TRBV7-2 | . | CASSPLGVNYGYTF | TGTGCCAGCAGCCCACTCGGAGTTAACTATGGCTACACCTTC
. | TRBJ2-7 | 13 | TRBV2 | TRBD1 | CASSVDRAREQYF | TGTGCCAGCAGTGTGGACAGGGCTCGCGAGCAGTACTTC
. | TRBJ2-1 | 16 | TRBV2 | TRBD1 | CASSTGQGNTNNEQFF | TGTGCCAGCAGTACCGGACAGGGGAATACGAACAATGAGCAGTTCTTC
. | TRBJ2-7 | 14 | TRBV28 | TRBD1 | CASSFRDRAGEQYF | TGTGCCAGCAGTTTCCGAGACAGGGCGGGCGAGCAGTACTTC
once | TRBJ2-1 | 17 | TRBV28 | TRBD2 | CASRSTSGGTPYNEQFF | TGTGCCAGCAGGTCTACTAGCGGGGGGACCCCCTACAATGAGCAGTTCTTC
. | TRBJ2-5 | 14 | TRBV28 | TRBD1 | CASRWGQSSETQYF | TGTGCCAGCAGGTGGGGACAGTCTTCGGAGACCCAGTACTTC
once | TRBJ1-2 | 11 | TRBV20-1 | . | CSASPRGGYTF | TGCAGTGCTAGTCCCAGGGGCGGCTACACCTTC
once | TRBJ1-2 | 15 | TRBV2 | . | CASRTQSVGNYGYTF | TGTGCCAGCAGGACCCAGTCGGTTGGTAACTATGGCTACACCTTC
. | TRBJ2-1 | 15 | TRBV4-1 | . | CASSQEGRDDNEQFF | TGCGCCAGCAGCCAAGAAGGCAGGGACGACAATGAGCAGTTCTTC
. | TRBJ1-2 | 12 | TRBV27 | . | CASSLMNYGYTF | TGTGCCAGCAGTTTGATGAACTATGGCTACACCTTC
. | TRBJ1-4 | 15 | TRBV9 | TRBD1 | CASSVTGVTNEKLFF | TGTGCCAGCAGCGTGACAGGGGTAACTAATGAAAAACTGTTTTTT
. | TRBJ2-5 | 14 | TRBV19 | . | CASSIDSWTETQYF | TGTGCCAGTAGTATCGATAGCTGGACGGAGACCCAGTACTTC
medium-sized | TRBJ1-3 | 14 | TRBV28 | . | CASTRGSSGNTIYF | TGTGCCAGCACCAGGGGCAGCTCTGGAAACACCATATATTTT
once | TRBJ1-1 | 13 | TRBV7-9 | . | CASSGPMNTEAFF | TGTGCCAGCAGCGGCCCCATGAACACTGAAGCTTTCTTT
. | TRBJ1-6 | 14 | TRBV5-1 | . | CASSLQGSDSPLHF | TGCGCCAGCAGCTTGCAGGGGTCTGATTCACCCCTCCACTTT
. | TRBJ2-6 | 15 | TRBV7-2 | . | CASSPAFSGANVLTF | TGTGCCAGCAGCCCCGCTTTTTCTGGGGCCAACGTCCTGACTTTC
few | TRBJ2-3 | 16 | TRBV5-1 | TRBD1 | CASSLARTGGWDTQYF | TGCGCCAGCAGCTTGGCGCGGACAGGGGGGTGGGATACGCAGTATTTT
. | TRBJ2-7 | 15 | TRBV6-4 | TRBD2 | CASSEPRLADYEQYF | TGTGCCAGCAGTGAGCCGAGACTAGCGGACTACGAGCAGTACTTC